A single T cell receptor (beta chain) is shown here with its context. The antigen is undetermined. One junction end disagrees with the germline gene, perhaps due to a read error. The sample comes from a study of T-cell memory formation after mild COVID-19. Study overall: TCR clustering was largely donor specific. Regarding the study as a whole: That cross-reactive memory joined was suggested by some responding clones appearing in pre-infection memory.

The CDR3 spans 15 residues. Looked up from germline, CDR1 is KGHSH and CDR2 is LQKENI. 5'RACE with constant-segment primers built TCRalpha and TCRbeta cDNA libraries with UMIs. TCRdb analysed the 5' RACE reads with MiXCR anew, one entry per CDR3 protein. Altogether about 560,000 distinct CDR3 sequences are present, roughly 18% being singletons, with the ten largest covering around 12%. Input material: PBMCs or a T cell subset sorted from them (not recorded which). The receptor was isolated from an adult woman who had mild COVID-19 (a few samples of this study predate the infection). Cell type and time point are not known. The gene calls are TRBV18 and TRBJ2-3; D is possibly TRBD1 (6 bases). CDR3 region: CASSPQGPSTDTQYF. The CDR3 region has the DNA TGTGCCAGCTCTCCACAGGGCCCTAGCACAGATACGCAGTATTTT.